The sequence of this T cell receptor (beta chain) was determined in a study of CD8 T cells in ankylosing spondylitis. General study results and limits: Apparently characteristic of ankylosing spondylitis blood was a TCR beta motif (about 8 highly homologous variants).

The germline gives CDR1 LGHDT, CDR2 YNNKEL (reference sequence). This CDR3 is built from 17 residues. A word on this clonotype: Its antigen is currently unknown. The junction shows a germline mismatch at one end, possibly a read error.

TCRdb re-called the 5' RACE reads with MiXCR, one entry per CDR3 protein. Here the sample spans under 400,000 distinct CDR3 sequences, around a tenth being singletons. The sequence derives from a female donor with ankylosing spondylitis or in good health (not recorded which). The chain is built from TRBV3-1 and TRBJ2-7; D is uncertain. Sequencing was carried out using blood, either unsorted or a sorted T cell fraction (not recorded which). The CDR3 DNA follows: TGTGCCAGCACCCAAGATAAAGTCCCAAGATTCAAATACGAGCAGTACTTC. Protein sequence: CASTQDKVPRFKYEQYF.